This T cell receptor (beta chain) was recorded in a study of CD8 T cells in Susac syndrome. Sequencing targeted TCR beta in blood CD8+ and CD4+ T cells. Purification of the CD8+ and CD4+ T cells relied on negative isolation, and TEMRA cells underwent FACS enrichment. Broader study findings: Susac-specific public clones were found in total CD8+ and CD8+ TEMRA repertoires, numbering under 20 and five, respectively.

With random hexamers, roughly 0.5 to 1 ug RNA was reverse transcribed. TCRdb itself ran the immunoSEQ multiplex PCR reads through MiXCR, one entry per CDR3 protein. The repertoire holds about 190,000 distinct CDR3 sequences, with about 95% as singletons. Concerning this clonotype: What it recognizes is unknown.

The CDR3 length is 15 residues. Trimming took off 1 base at V and 4 bases at J, with 13 bases between the two ends. Looked up from germline, CDR1 is SGHTA and CDR2 is FQGNSA. Sequences were obtained from CD8+ T cells from PBMCs. The sequence was collected from a human donor with Susac syndrome. V and J are TRBV7-2 and TRBJ1-2; D unresolved. The DNA for the CDR3 is TGTGCCAGCAGCTTAGAGATAGCAGGTCTCTATGGCTACACCTTC. Translation: CASSLEIAGLYGYTF.